A selection of T cell receptor beta chains follows, all from one sample in a study of OX40 agonist ivuxolimab in advanced cancers. Only in-frame clones appear in the TCRdb table, and some are missing; sequencing was by immunoSEQ multiplex PCR. This sample has just over 95,000 clones, with 90% found just once. The sequenced sample was CD4+ or CD8+ T cells sorted from blood, obtained in a trial of the OX40 agonist ivuxolimab. Every receptor here comes from an adult with an advanced solid tumor such as melanoma, head and neck, liver or kidney cancer. CDR3s include the opening cysteine and the closing phenylalanine or tryptophan. D genes are given only for firm matches. Size is omitted from some rows. Given values are once, few, many or a class for expanded clones.

v_call: TRBV7-9; clone_size: -; j_call: TRBJ1-2; d_call: TRBD1; cdr3_aa: CASSLQGADGYTF; cdr3_nt: TGTGCCAGCAGCTTACAGGGGGCAGATGGCTACACCTTC
v_call: TRBV30; clone_size: once; j_call: TRBJ2-5; d_call: TRBD2; cdr3_aa: CAWRNSGRGQKTQYF; cdr3_nt: TGTGCCTGGAGAAATAGCGGGAGAGGGCAAAAGACCCAGTACTTC
v_call: TRBV14; clone_size: -; j_call: TRBJ1-2; d_call: -; cdr3_aa: CASSLGGNYGYTF; cdr3_nt: TGTGCCAGCAGCCTGGGGGGAAACTATGGCTACACCTTC
v_call: TRBV5-1; clone_size: -; j_call: TRBJ2-3; d_call: TRBD1; cdr3_aa: CASSLRDRGGPLTDTQYF; cdr3_nt: TGCGCCAGCAGCTTGAGGGACAGGGGAGGGCCGCTCACAGATACGCAGTATTTT
v_call: TRBV19; clone_size: -; j_call: TRBJ1-1; d_call: -; cdr3_aa: CAIPREGAMNTEAFF; cdr3_nt: TGTGCCATCCCGAGGGAGGGCGCGATGAACACTGAAGCTTTCTTT
v_call: TRBV29-1; clone_size: -; j_call: TRBJ2-5; d_call: -; cdr3_aa: CSARASQETQYF; cdr3_nt: TGCAGCGCGAGGGCCAGTCAAGAGACCCAGTACTTC
v_call: TRBV5-1; clone_size: -; j_call: TRBJ2-7; d_call: -; cdr3_aa: CASSSTSYEQYF; cdr3_nt: TGCGCCAGCAGCTCGACCTCCTACGAGCAGTACTTC
v_call: TRBV28; clone_size: few; j_call: TRBJ1-5; d_call: TRBD1; cdr3_aa: CASSIVGGQASHQPQHF; cdr3_nt: TGTGCCAGCAGTATCGTTGGGGGACAGGCCTCGCATCAGCCCCAGCATTTT
v_call: TRBV5-1; clone_size: -; j_call: TRBJ1-2; d_call: TRBD1; cdr3_aa: CASSPGTGHGYTF; cdr3_nt: TGCGCCAGCAGCCCAGGGACAGGCCATGGCTACACCTTC
v_call: TRBV2; clone_size: -; j_call: TRBJ2-1; d_call: -; cdr3_aa: CASSESSSQLLYEQFF; cdr3_nt: TGTGCCAGCAGTGAAAGTTCTAGTCAACTCCTCTATGAGCAGTTCTTC
v_call: TRBV13; clone_size: -; j_call: TRBJ2-5; d_call: TRBD2; cdr3_aa: CASTQGLAGIETQYF; cdr3_nt: TGTGCCAGCACCCAGGGATTAGCGGGGATCGAGACCCAGTACTTC
v_call: TRBV29-1; clone_size: -; j_call: TRBJ2-2; d_call: TRBD2; cdr3_aa: CSVEGVAGVGELFF; cdr3_nt: TGCAGCGTTGAAGGGGTAGCGGGAGTCGGGGAGCTGTTTTTT
v_call: TRBV6-1; clone_size: -; j_call: TRBJ1-1; d_call: TRBD1; cdr3_aa: CASSLGQALNTEAFF; cdr3_nt: TGTGCCAGCAGTCTTGGACAGGCCCTAAACACTGAAGCTTTCTTT
v_call: TRBV9; clone_size: once; j_call: TRBJ2-3; d_call: TRBD2; cdr3_aa: CASSVIGGETDTQYF; cdr3_nt: TGTGCCAGCAGCGTTATTGGGGGGGAAACAGATACGCAGTATTTT
v_call: TRBV7-6; clone_size: -; j_call: TRBJ2-5; d_call: TRBD2; cdr3_aa: CASGASGRAGQETQYF; cdr3_nt: TGTGCCAGCGGGGCTAGCGGGAGGGCGGGCCAAGAGACCCAGTACTTC
v_call: TRBV7-3; clone_size: -; j_call: TRBJ2-1; d_call: -; cdr3_aa: CASTNDGAGHNEQFF; cdr3_nt: TGTGCCAGCACCAACGATGGAGCCGGACACAATGAGCAGTTCTTC
v_call: TRBV10-2; clone_size: -; j_call: TRBJ1-1; d_call: -; cdr3_aa: CASSEWGSGAFF; cdr3_nt: TGCGCCAGCAGTGAGTGGGGCAGCGGAGCTTTCTTT
v_call: TRBV10-1; clone_size: -; j_call: TRBJ2-3; d_call: TRBD1; cdr3_aa: CASSGVPGQGASGTDTQYF; cdr3_nt: TGCGCCAGCAGTGGGGTCCCGGGACAGGGGGCATCGGGCACAGATACGCAGTATTTT
v_call: TRBV19; clone_size: -; j_call: TRBJ1-2; d_call: -; cdr3_aa: CASSIVQGPRGYTF; cdr3_nt: TGTGCCAGTAGTATAGTACAGGGCCCTCGGGGCTACACCTTC
v_call: TRBV7-9; clone_size: -; j_call: TRBJ1-3; d_call: -; cdr3_aa: CASSLVPGRLTGNTIYF; cdr3_nt: TGTGCCAGCAGCTTAGTGCCAGGGAGGTTAACTGGAAACACCATATATTTT
v_call: TRBV5-1; clone_size: -; j_call: TRBJ2-7; d_call: -; cdr3_aa: CASSRPGRYEQYF; cdr3_nt: TGCGCCAGCAGCCGCCCTGGGAGGTACGAGCAGTACTTC
v_call: TRBV14; clone_size: -; j_call: TRBJ2-7; d_call: -; cdr3_aa: CASSQDPGHYEQYF; cdr3_nt: TGTGCCAGCAGCCAAGATCCCGGGCACTACGAGCAGTACTTC
v_call: TRBV5-5; clone_size: -; j_call: TRBJ2-7; d_call: TRBD1; cdr3_aa: CASSPGTGGEQYF; cdr3_nt: TGTGCCAGCAGCCCAGGGACAGGGGGCGAGCAGTACTTC
v_call: TRBV4-1; clone_size: -; j_call: TRBJ2-5; d_call: TRBD1; cdr3_aa: CASSQEQGASIETQYF; cdr3_nt: TGCGCCAGCAGCCAAGAACAGGGGGCTTCTATAGAGACCCAGTACTTC
v_call: TRBV7-3; clone_size: -; j_call: TRBJ1-1; d_call: -; cdr3_aa: CASSPGRQNTEAFF; cdr3_nt: TGTGCCAGCAGCCCGGGACGGCAGAACACTGAAGCTTTCTTT
v_call: TRBV6-4; clone_size: -; j_call: TRBJ1-5; d_call: TRBD1; cdr3_aa: CASSETGSGLQPQHF; cdr3_nt: TGTGCCAGCAGTGAGACAGGGTCGGGCCTGCAGCCCCAGCATTTT
v_call: TRBV6-1; clone_size: -; j_call: TRBJ2-1; d_call: -; cdr3_aa: CASSETGLGVQFF; cdr3_nt: TGTGCCAGCAGTGAAACTGGACTGGGAGTGCAGTTCTTC
v_call: TRBV5-1; clone_size: -; j_call: TRBJ1-1; d_call: -; cdr3_aa: CASRLGTEAFF; cdr3_nt: TGCGCCAGCAGGTTAGGCACTGAAGCTTTCTTT
v_call: TRBV30; clone_size: -; j_call: TRBJ1-2; d_call: TRBD1; cdr3_aa: CAWSVRQGDGYTF; cdr3_nt: TGTGCCTGGAGTGTACGGCAGGGGGATGGCTACACCTTC
v_call: TRBV9; clone_size: -; j_call: TRBJ2-1; d_call: -; cdr3_aa: CASSVGRATPNEQFF; cdr3_nt: TGTGCCAGCAGCGTAGGCCGGGCGACGCCCAATGAGCAGTTCTTC
v_call: TRBV2; clone_size: few; j_call: TRBJ1-4; d_call: -; cdr3_aa: CASSVPEKLFF; cdr3_nt: TGTGCCAGCAGTGTTCCCGAAAAACTGTTTTTT
v_call: TRBV11-2; clone_size: -; j_call: TRBJ1-5; d_call: -; cdr3_aa: CASSSTTGNQPQHF; cdr3_nt: TGTGCCAGCAGCTCCACCACAGGGAATCAGCCCCAGCATTTT
v_call: TRBV29-1; clone_size: once; j_call: TRBJ2-1; d_call: -; cdr3_aa: CSVANRNSYNEQFF; cdr3_nt: TGCAGCGTCGCCAACAGAAACTCCTACAATGAGCAGTTCTTC
v_call: TRBV19; clone_size: -; j_call: TRBJ2-2; d_call: -; cdr3_aa: CASSSQSNTGELFF; cdr3_nt: TGTGCCAGTAGTAGCCAGTCGAACACCGGGGAGCTGTTTTTT
v_call: TRBV6-1; clone_size: once; j_call: TRBJ1-2; d_call: TRBD1; cdr3_aa: CASSARQGSDGYTF; cdr3_nt: TGTGCCAGCAGTGCTAGACAGGGGTCGGATGGCTACACCTTC
v_call: TRBV19; clone_size: -; j_call: TRBJ1-4; d_call: -; cdr3_aa: CASSNTQGYRSTNEKLFF; cdr3_nt: TGTGCCAGTAGTAATACACAGGGTTATCGGTCAACTAATGAAAAACTGTTTTTT
v_call: TRBV11-2; clone_size: -; j_call: TRBJ2-5; d_call: TRBD1; cdr3_aa: CASSLDGARGRQSRRETQYF; cdr3_nt: TGTGCCAGCAGCTTAGATGGAGCCAGGGGGCGGCAGTCGAGGAGGGAGACCCAGTACTTC
v_call: TRBV19; clone_size: -; j_call: TRBJ2-5; d_call: -; cdr3_aa: CATGVETQYF; cdr3_nt: TGTGCCACTGGGGTGGAGACCCAGTACTTC
v_call: TRBV18; clone_size: -; j_call: TRBJ2-2; d_call: -; cdr3_aa: CASSKYGGSNTGELFF; cdr3_nt: TGTGCCAGCTCAAAATACGGAGGTTCGAACACCGGGGAGCTGTTTTTT
v_call: TRBV5-4; clone_size: -; j_call: TRBJ2-5; d_call: -; cdr3_aa: CASSYDRGGETQYF; cdr3_nt: TGTGCCAGCAGCTATGATAGGGGGGGAGAGACCCAGTACTTC
v_call: TRBV4-2; clone_size: -; j_call: TRBJ1-4; d_call: -; cdr3_aa: CASSQDLLAKLFF; cdr3_nt: TGTGCCAGCAGCCAAGACTTGTTGGCCAAACTGTTTTTT
v_call: TRBV5-1; clone_size: -; j_call: TRBJ1-4; d_call: -; cdr3_aa: CASARTTGLNEKLFF; cdr3_nt: TGCGCCAGCGCAAGGACTACAGGACTGAATGAAAAACTGTTTTTT
v_call: TRBV27; clone_size: -; j_call: TRBJ2-1; d_call: TRBD2; cdr3_aa: CASSYTTGTSFSEQFF; cdr3_nt: TGTGCCAGCAGTTACACTACCGGGACTAGTTTTAGTGAGCAGTTCTTC
v_call: TRBV10-3; clone_size: once; j_call: TRBJ2-2; d_call: TRBD1; cdr3_aa: CAISTGQGALPGELFF; cdr3_nt: TGTGCCATCAGTACGGGACAGGGGGCCCTCCCCGGGGAGCTGTTTTTT
v_call: TRBV5-1; clone_size: -; j_call: TRBJ2-2; d_call: TRBD2; cdr3_aa: CASSLSGSGSPNTGELFF; cdr3_nt: TGCGCCAGCAGCTTGAGCGGTAGCGGGAGCCCGAACACCGGGGAGCTGTTTTTT